The clone carrying this T cell receptor (beta chain) has more than one count but fewer than ten. No antigen is known for it. The entry originates in a study of T-cell memory formation after mild COVID-19. Study background: Largely, the TCR clusters proved donor specific. Study-wide points: Among clones contracting day 15 to 85, CD4/CD8 was balanced, whereas later expanders leaned CD4+.

Using its own MiXCR run on the 5' RACE reads, TCRdb lists one record per CDR3 protein. The repertoire has hundreds of thousands of distinct CDR3 sequences, roughly 17% of them found once; the top ten carry approximately 20%. This TCR was sampled from a young man who had mild COVID-19 (a few samples of this study predate the infection). Cell type and time point are not known. The sample taken for sequencing was PBMCs or a T cell subset sorted from them (not recorded which).

The CDR3 DNA follows: TGCGCCAGCAGCCAAGACGTCCCCGGCGCGAACACCGGGGAGCTGTTTTTT. Translation gives CASSQDVPGANTGELFF. The rearrangement links TRBV4-3 to TRBJ2-2; D uncertain. Deletions cut 0 bases from V and 0 bases from J, with 11 bases between. Germline CDR1 is LGHNA and CDR2 is YSLEER. This CDR3 is built from 17 residues.